This T cell receptor beta chain appears in the sequencing data of a study of CD8+ T cells in alopecia areata (dated by TCRdb to about 2018). Turning to the overall study: The treated patients, all with moderate-to-severe alopecia areata, were enrolled in an open-label pilot trial of oral tofacitinib given at 5 to 10 mg twice daily. Patients stayed on tofacitinib for 6 to 18 months and then had 6 months of follow-up off drug so that delayed response and recurrence could be assessed. Disease severity in treated patients was measured with the SALT score, which quantifies the percentage of affected scalp surface area. To study T cell clonal expansion in alopecia areata, the researchers applied high-throughput TCRbeta sequencing to both the C3H/HeJ mouse model and human patients. Human TCRbeta sequencing covered scalp tissue and sorted CD4+ and CD8+ peripheral blood T cells from patchy and totalis/universalis alopecia areata patients and healthy controls. Biopsies were taken from tofacitinib-treated patients at baseline and at 4 and 24 weeks of treatment, and a later scalp biopsy was taken in several of the tofacitinib-treated patients. Scalp clonality was compared among normal scalp (n=4), patchy alopecia areata scalp (n=8), and alopecia totalis/universalis scalp (n=8). The RNA source kit depended on sample type: the PAXgene miRNA kit for fixed scalp, the miRNeasy kit for PBMCs, and the RNeasy kit for mouse skin. TCRbeta CDR3 regions were amplified by immunoSEQ multiplex PCR with 35 Vbeta forward and 13 Jbeta reverse primers. The investigation overall reported the following: With tofacitinib, both scalp clonality and the number of expanded CD8+ clones among the top 100 scalp clones went down significantly. Because the treated cohort was small and included a single nonresponder, larger studies are needed to assess links between baseline CD8+ expansion and response. During tofacitinib treatment, many expanded lesional clones remained in scalp and blood, and this persistence may partly explain relapse after treatment is stopped. Unlike mouse skin, where gammadelta T cells dominate, normal human skin contains resident alphabeta T cells that get sequenced too, which complicates analysis of the scalp TCR repertoire. Compared with normal scalp, lesional scalp had higher clonality and more expanded CD8+ clones, particularly in alopecia totalis/universalis, a pattern that suggests antigenic drive. Shared TCR sequences between patients were less evident than in mice, which may be partly attributable to HLA diversity in the patient population.

From the cysteine through the phenylalanine, the CDR3 covers 17 amino acids. Solely the CDR3 DNA is kept, with 51 bases framed from the first base. The germline V gene encodes CDR1 SGHRS and CDR2 YFSETQ. Here V drops 4 bases and J drops 3 bases, and the junction holds 13 bases not matched to any gene. Explained via the paper, the treatment or condition label denotes: oral pan-JAK inhibitor, 5-10 mg twice daily. From alopecia areata patients, peripheral blood was collected along with lesional scalp punch biopsies. PBMCs were isolated by density centrifugation and stained for CD3, CD4 and CD8, and CD4+ and CD8+ T cells were sorted on a FACSAria. Comment on this clone: The clone's antigen remains unknown. Within one base of it there is no much larger clone, and no base qualities were kept.

The library came from the immunoSEQ multiplex PCR assay. RNA was extracted from all samples and reverse transcribed into cDNA, which served as template for TCR sequencing. SuperScript III was used for first-strand cDNA synthesis, primed with a 2:1 mix of oligo-dT and random hexamers. A synthetic immune receptor repertoire was used to assess amplification bias, and residual bias was removed computationally. Processing in the source paper ran as follows. Raw reads were preprocessed to remove errors, and CDR3 was defined by IMGT conventions from the conserved cysteine to phenylalanine. Clonality was calculated as 1 minus Shannon entropy normalized by log2 of the number of productive unique TCRs. CD4 or CD8 identity of scalp clones was inferred by cross-referencing scalp TCRbeta sequences with sorted blood CD4 and CD8 repertoires. This is the immuneACCESS table as TCRdb keeps it, with only in-frame sequences that have V and J called. A part of the clones is gone; compared with another copy, unresolved V genes explain less than half, and the rest is unexplained. V and J calls and clone size are as listed in that table; D and trimming were resolved from the DNA. The sample table shows some 190,000 clones, and 66% are seen once. Of the sample, about 1.2% is held by the ten largest clones.

The V gene is TRBV5-1 and the J gene is TRBJ2-3; the junction holds 8 bases that match TRBD2. The sample here was CD4+ T cells sorted from blood, taken at approximately week 45, from a patient treated with tofacitinib. The source of this sequence is a human donor with alopecia areata. In nucleotides, the sequence is TGCGCCAGCAGCCTTGGAAACGCGGGGGGAAAAACAGATACGCAGTATTTT. This encodes CASSLGNAGGKTDTQYF.